One and the same sample provided the 17 T cell receptor beta chains below, sequenced in a study of cytomegalovirus exposure and HLA in healthy donors. In the PCR, 60 Vbeta and 13 Jbeta primers were used. Sequencing was performed with immunoSEQ multiplex PCR; in TCRdb, only in-frame clones are kept and a portion is missing. The sample lists more than 200,000 clones, 60% to 80% seen once, with less than 2% in the top ten. The source material was PBMCs. The source of these receptors is a male donor in good health and CMV-seronegative.

The rearrangement links TRBV5-5 to TRBJ2-7; 8 nucleotides align to TRBD2. Germline V CDR1 and CDR2: SGHKS, YYEKEE (reference sequence). J lost 2 bases, V lost 0 bases, and 4 bases had no gene match. The CDR3 sequence is 15 residues long. In DNA, the CDR3 is TGTGCCAGCAGCTTGGCGGGAGGGCGAACCTACGAGCAGTACTTC. Protein: CASSLAGGRTYEQYF.

The rearrangement uses TRBV28 and TRBJ2-7, with TRBD1 matching 9 bases. The CDR3 has 16 residues. V was pared by 7 bases and J by 2 bases, with 12 bases of the junction left unmatched. CDR1 is MDHEN, CDR2 SYDVKM, per germline. The CDR3 loop is CASTPPTGTGPYEQYF. CDR3 in DNA: TGTGCCAGCACGCCGCCTACCGGGACAGGGCCCTACGAGCAGTACTTC.

The chain recombines TRBV9 with TRBJ1-2; D possibly corresponds to TRBD1 (5 bases). V shed 0 bases and J shed 5 bases, with 11 bases lying between them. Germline V CDR1 and CDR2: SGDLS, YYNGEE. The CDR3 runs 14 residues. This CDR3 reads CASSVGQGPYGYTF. The DNA for the CDR3 is TGTGCCAGCAGCGTAGGTCAGGGCCCTTATGGCTACACCTTC.

V is TRBV5-6 and J is TRBJ2-7; the match to TRBD1 covers 12 bases. The V gene end was trimmed by 4 bases and the J gene end by 3 bases; junction bases not matched to a gene: 14. The CDR3 totals 18 residues. Looked up from germline, CDR1 is SGHDT and CDR2 is YYEEEE. Here the CDR3 DNA reads TGTGCCAGCAGCCCCACGGGACAGGGGGCGAAAAATCTCTACGAGCAGTACTTC. As protein: CASSPTGQGAKNLYEQYF.

This clone has a single count. The chain recombines TRBV5-1 with TRBJ2-6; 12 bases line up with TRBD1. This CDR3 has 19 residues. Germline loops: CDR1 SGHRS, CDR2 YFSETQ. V gave up 0 bases and J gave up 3 bases; unmatched junction bases: 7. CDR3 sequence: CASSLEAGQGALGANVLTF. The CDR3, as DNA: TGCGCCAGCAGCTTGGAAGCGGGACAGGGGGCGCTTGGGGCCAACGTCCTGACTTTC.

This chain joins TRBV6-5 and TRBJ1-3, with D perhaps TRBD1 (6 bases). Germline V CDR1 and CDR2: MNHEY, SVGAGI. Trimming took 7 bases from V and 4 from J, leaving 14 bases between them. The CDR3 runs 14 residues. CDR3 region: CASTPSGDGNTIYF. The CDR3 coding sequence is TGTGCCAGCACCCCATCAGGGGACGGAAACACCATATATTTT.

The chain is built from TRBV6-5 and TRBJ2-3; 7 bases fit TRBD2. CDR3 size: 15 residues. Germline V gene sequence: CDR1 MNHEY, CDR2 SVGAGI. Unmatched junction bases numbered 7, after V lost 6 bases and J lost 1 base. CDR3 sequence: CASRAPRGGTDTQYF. The CDR3 DNA is TGTGCCAGCAGAGCTCCTCGGGGGGGCACAGATACGCAGTATTTT.

The gene calls are TRBV27 and TRBJ2-7; 8 bases match TRBD2. The germline CDR1 and CDR2 sequences are MNHEY and SMNVEV (reference sequence). V shed 6 bases and J 0 bases; nucleotides not matched to a gene: 7. The CDR3 loop spans 15 amino acids. As DNA, the CDR3 is TGTGCCAGCAGCCCACCCAGCGGGAGCTCCTACGAGCAGTACTTC. It is translated as CASSPPSGSSYEQYF.

For the CDR3, the DNA is TGTGCCAGCAGCTTGGAGTACGAGCAGTACTTC. Translating it yields CASSLEYEQYF. The rearrangement uses TRBV5-5 and TRBJ2-5; no clear D. TRBJ2-7 matches the DNA end more closely, so the J call is doubtful. Germline values: CDR1 SGHKS, CDR2 YYEKEE (reference sequence). The CDR3 covers 11 residues.

V gene TRBV6-5 combines with J gene TRBJ2-7; unclear D gene. Deletions cut 7 bases from V and 0 bases from J, with 13 bases between. In germline, CDR1 is MNHEY, CDR2 SVGAGI. The CDR3 covers 14 residues. CDR3 residues: CASKLGRSSYEQYF. The CDR3 bases are TGTGCCAGCAAACTCGGCCGGAGCTCCTACGAGCAGTACTTC.

The chain uses TRBV25-1 and TRBJ2-7, with D possibly TRBD1 on 5 matching bases. V was clipped by 3 bases and J by 7 bases, with 16 bases between them. The CDR3 spans 14 residues. In germline, CDR1 is MGHDK, CDR2 SYGVNS. In nucleotides, the CDR3 is TGTGCCAGCAGTGACTCCCAGGGTGTGGGGGAGCAGTACTTC. It is translated as CASSDSQGVGEQYF.

The chain is built from TRBV5-4 and TRBJ2-3; the D gene is possibly TRBD1 (5 bases). There are 14 residues in the CDR3. Trimming stripped 1 base from V and 5 bases from J, with 11 bases between. Germline values: CDR1 SGHNT, CDR2 YYREEE (reference sequence). The CDR3 bases are TGTGCCAGCAGCTTGTGGCAGGGTTTAGATACGCAGTATTTT. Translating it yields CASSLWQGLDTQYF.

The V call is TRBV6-6, the J call TRBJ2-5, with D tentatively TRBD1 (5 bases). CDR3 length: 16 amino acids. CDR1 is MNHNY and CDR2 is SVGAGI in the germline V gene (reference sequence). Trimming took off 6 bases at V and 0 bases at J, with 17 bases between the two ends. For the CDR3, the DNA is TGTGCCAGCAGCCTTGGGGCTCATCTGTACCAAGAGACCCAGTACTTC. Its protein is CASSLGAHLYQETQYF.

The table lists this clone with a few counts. The gene calls are TRBV5-1 and TRBJ1-2, with TRBD1 matching 8 bases. Trimming at V came to 0 bases and at J to 6 bases, leaving 7 bases not matched to a gene. The germline V gene encodes CDR1 SGHRS and CDR2 YFSETQ. The CDR3 loop spans 15 amino acids. This CDR3 is CASSLGQGAPDGYTF. DNA for the CDR3: TGCGCCAGCAGCTTGGGGCAGGGGGCTCCAGATGGCTACACCTTC.

The chain has TRBV6-1 and TRBJ2-1, with TRBD2 identical over 8 bases. The germline gives CDR1 MNHNS, CDR2 SASEGT. V gave up 8 bases and J gave up 9 bases; unmatched junction bases: 15. The CDR3 is 15 amino acids. DNA for the CDR3: TGTGCCAGCCGTAGGATCCCGGGACTAGAGGGTGAGCAGTTCTTC. Translation: CASRRIPGLEGEQFF.

The rearrangement uses TRBV6-6 and TRBJ2-3, with 13 nucleotides matching TRBD2. J gave up 2 bases and V 6 bases, and 5 bases lay outside the gene matches. The CDR3 spans 16 residues. Germline V lookup: CDR1 MNHNY, CDR2 SVGAGI (reference sequence). The DNA for the CDR3 is TGTGCCAGCAGCATACTAGCGGGAGGGGCCACAGATACGCAGTATTTT. Its translation is CASSILAGGATDTQYF.

The V call is TRBV5-1, the J call TRBJ1-4, with 9 bases fitting TRBD1. Germline V lookup: CDR1 SGHRS, CDR2 YFSETQ. This CDR3 spans 15 amino acids. V gave up 4 bases and J gave up 7 bases; unmatched junction bases: 8. CDR3 residues: CASSGPGQGGEKLFF. For the CDR3, the DNA is TGCGCCAGCAGCGGACCGGGACAGGGAGGTGAAAAACTGTTTTTT.